The subject of this entry is one TCR beta chain. TCRdb's copy holds only in-frame clones and misses some; the assay was immunoSEQ multiplex PCR. The table lists more than 65,000 clones, approximately 94% of them singletons, with roughly 0.37% in the top ten. This sample is drawn from a study of technical replicates of blood from a handful of donors. The CDR3 is 16 residues long. The V and J ends lost 8 bases and 5 bases respectively, with 24 bases between them. The germline CDR1 and CDR2 sequences are SGHVS and FQNEAQ. The sequenced sample consisted of T cells isolated from PBMCs. This sequence originates from a human donor in good health. The V and J genes are TRBV7-8 and TRBJ2-5; D may be TRBD2 (6 bases). CDR3 sequence reads: CASGEVGTILAETQYF. The CDR3 DNA is TGTGCCAGCGGGGAGGTAGGAACCATCTTGGCGGAGACCCAGTACTTC.